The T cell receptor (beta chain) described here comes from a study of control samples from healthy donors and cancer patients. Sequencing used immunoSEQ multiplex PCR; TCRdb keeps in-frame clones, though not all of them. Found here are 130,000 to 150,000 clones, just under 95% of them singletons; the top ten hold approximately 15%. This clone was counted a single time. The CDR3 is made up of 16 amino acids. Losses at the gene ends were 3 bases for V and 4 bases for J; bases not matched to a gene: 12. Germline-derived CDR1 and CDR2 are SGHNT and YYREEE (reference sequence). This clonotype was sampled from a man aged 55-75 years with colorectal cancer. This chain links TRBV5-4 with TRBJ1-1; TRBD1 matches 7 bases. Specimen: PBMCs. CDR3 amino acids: CASSSSRLQGTTEAFF. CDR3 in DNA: TGTGCCAGCAGCTCATCCCGCTTACAGGGGACCACTGAAGCTTTCTTT. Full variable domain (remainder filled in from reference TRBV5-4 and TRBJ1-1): ETGVTQSPTHLIKTRGQQVTLRCSSQSGHNTVSWYQQALGQGPQFIFQYYREEENGRGNFPPRFSGLQFPNYSSELNVNALELDDSALYLCASSSSRLQGTTEAFFGQGTRLTVV.